The 13 T cell receptor beta chains reported below all come from one sample, sequenced in a study of blood T cell repertoires in COVID-19. TCRdb's table, derived via immunoSEQ multiplex PCR, lists solely in-frame clones and lacks some. This table has over 80,000 clones, roughly 86% appearing once. The specimen sequenced was peripheral blood. The receptor set was obtained from a man aged 70 or older with acute or convalescent COVID-19.

CDR3 region: CASSPGQSNSPLHF. The CDR3 DNA reads as TGTGCCAGCAGTCCCGGACAGTCAAATTCACCCCTCCACTTT. J is TRBJ1-6 and V is TRBV6-5; TRBD1 might be the D (6 bases). V was shortened by 5 bases and J by 7 bases, with 12 bases between the two germline ends. Looked up from germline, CDR1 is MNHEY and CDR2 is SVGAGI. The CDR3 contains 14 residues.

The chain links TRBV9 to TRBJ1-3, with a weak D call TRBD1 (5 bases). Germline V lookup: CDR1 SGDLS, CDR2 YYNGEE. The CDR3 is made up of 15 amino acids. V lost 4 bases and J 6 bases, leaving 17 bases between the germline ends. CDR3 DNA sequence: TGTGCCAGCAGCCCCAATCGGGGGAGAGCAAACACCATATATTTT. Protein product: CASSPNRGRANTIYF.

This rearrangement joins TRBV5-1 to TRBJ2-1; D gene uncertain. V gave up 4 bases and J gave up 0 bases, with 11 bases separating them. Germline assignment: CDR1 SGHRS and CDR2 YFSETQ. The CDR3 length is 15 residues. This CDR3 is CASSPRLSSYNEQFF. For the CDR3, the DNA is TGCGCCAGCAGCCCACGATTGAGCTCCTACAATGAGCAGTTCTTC.

V is TRBV4-1 and J is TRBJ1-1, with D maybe TRBD1 (6 bases). The CDR3 loop spans 14 amino acids. CDR1 and CDR2 from the germline V gene are MGHRA and YSYEKL. Deletions cut 5 bases from V and 1 base from J, with 11 bases between. This chain's CDR3 is CASSYMTGNTEAFF. Written as DNA, the CDR3 is TGCGCCAGCAGCTATATGACAGGGAACACTGAAGCTTTCTTT.

The CDR3 DNA follows: TGCGCCAGCAGCCAATCGGGTCCGGGTGAAAAACTGTTTTTT. This translates into CASSQSGPGEKLFF. The chain joins TRBV4-3 to TRBJ1-4, with D hard to call. Germline V gene lookup returns CDR1 LGHNA and CDR2 YSLEER. Trimming took off 2 bases at V and 7 bases at J, with 11 bases between the two ends. The CDR3 is 14 amino acids.

This clone was counted once. This chain's CDR3 is CASSQGTRASTDTQYF. In DNA, the CDR3 is TGTGCCAGCAGCCAAGGCACGAGGGCTAGCACAGATACGCAGTATTTT. The chain combines TRBV11-3 with TRBJ2-3; D possibly corresponds to TRBD2 (5 bases). Germline V gene lookup returns CDR1 SGHNT and CDR2 YENEEA. The CDR3 has 16 amino acids. Trimming removed 5 bases from V and 0 bases from J, with 15 bases in between.

The chain carries TRBV7-2 and TRBJ2-3; D uncertain. CDR1 is SGHTA and CDR2 is FQGNSA in the germline V gene. V gave up 5 bases and J gave up 3 bases, with 9 bases separating them. This CDR3 is built from 13 residues. CDR3 DNA: TGTGCCAGCAGCCCCGCGTGGACAGATACGCAGTATTTT. This sequence encodes CASSPAWTDTQYF. The full variable domain, completed using reference TRBV7-2 and TRBJ2-3, is GAGVSQSPSNKVTEKGKDVELRCDPISGHTALYWYRQSLGQGLEFLIYFQGNSAPDKSGLPSDRFSAERTGGSVSTLTIQRTQQEDSAVYLCASSPAWTDTQYFGPGTRLTVL.

The V and J genes are TRBV28 and TRBJ2-6; the match to TRBD2 covers 9 bases. The CDR3 totals 17 residues. J was trimmed by 4 bases and V by 6 bases; bases with no gene match: 10. Germline V gives CDR1 MDHEN, CDR2 SYDVKM. This chain's CDR3 is CASRSSAGGTGANVLTF. In DNA, the CDR3 is TGTGCCAGCAGGTCTTCTGCGGGAGGGACAGGGGCCAACGTCCTGACTTTC.

V is TRBV10-2 and J is TRBJ1-1, with D unclear. Germline loops: CDR1 WSHSY, CDR2 SAAADI. V was trimmed by 5 bases and J by 4 bases, leaving 8 bases between them. The CDR3 runs to 12 residues. The CDR3 DNA is TGCGCCAGCAGTCCGGGGATCACTGAAGCTTTCTTT. Protein: CASSPGITEAFF.

About this clone: One end of the junction varies from germline; a read error may be responsible. This sequence joins TRBV2 and TRBJ1-2; 7 nucleotides match TRBD1. Germline V gene data show CDR1 as SNHLY and CDR2 as FYNNEI. This CDR3 has 13 residues. The CDR3 is CASSEGGVYGYTF. CDR3 nucleotide sequence: TGTGCCAGCAGCGAAGGGGGCGTCTATGGCTACACCTTC.

V usage is TRBV27 and J usage is TRBJ1-5; D is undetermined. This CDR3 is built from 12 residues. V was clipped by 4 bases and J by 5 bases, with 6 bases between them. Germline CDR1 and CDR2: MNHEY and SMNVEV (reference sequence). The CDR3 loop reads CASSSPHQPQHF. The CDR3 DNA sequence: TGTGCCAGCAGTTCCCCTCATCAGCCCCAGCATTTT.

The chain recombines TRBV19 with TRBJ1-2, with 7 bases aligning to TRBD1. V shed 6 bases and J 4 bases; nucleotides not matched to a gene: 8. Germline V gene data show CDR1 as LNHDA and CDR2 as SQIVND (reference sequence). This CDR3 is built from 14 residues. CDR3 coding DNA: TGTGCCAGTAGCTCCAGGGGGAGAGGCTATGGCTACACCTTC. It yields the protein CASSSRGRGYGYTF.

The sample holds one count of this clone. J is TRBJ1-4 and V is TRBV5-1; D might be TRBD1 (5 bases). Germline CDR1 SGHRS, CDR2 YFSETQ. Trimming pared 0 bases from V and 4 bases from J, leaving 10 bases between. CDR3 length: 15 residues. CDR3 sequence: CASSLEAGNNEKLFF. CDR3 nucleotide sequence: TGCGCCAGCAGCTTGGAAGCAGGGAATAATGAAAAACTGTTTTTT.